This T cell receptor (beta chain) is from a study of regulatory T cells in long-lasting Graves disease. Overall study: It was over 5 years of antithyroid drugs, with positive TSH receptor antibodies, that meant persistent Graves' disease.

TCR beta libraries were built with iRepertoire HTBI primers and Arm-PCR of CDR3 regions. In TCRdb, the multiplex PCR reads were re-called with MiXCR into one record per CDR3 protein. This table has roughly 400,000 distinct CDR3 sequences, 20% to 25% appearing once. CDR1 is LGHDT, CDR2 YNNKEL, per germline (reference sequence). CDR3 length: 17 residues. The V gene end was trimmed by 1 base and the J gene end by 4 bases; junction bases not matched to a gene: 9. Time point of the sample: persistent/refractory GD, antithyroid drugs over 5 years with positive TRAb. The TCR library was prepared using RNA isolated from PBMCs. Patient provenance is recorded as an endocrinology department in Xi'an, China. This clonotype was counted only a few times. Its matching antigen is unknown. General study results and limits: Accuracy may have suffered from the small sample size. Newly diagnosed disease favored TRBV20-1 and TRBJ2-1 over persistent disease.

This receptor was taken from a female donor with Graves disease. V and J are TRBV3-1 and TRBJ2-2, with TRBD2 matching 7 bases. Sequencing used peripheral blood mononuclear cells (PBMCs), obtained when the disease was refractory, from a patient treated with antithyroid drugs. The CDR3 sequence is CASSQAFGGRGTGELFF. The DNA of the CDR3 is TGTGCCAGCAGCCAAGCATTTGGCGGGAGAGGCACCGGGGAGCTGTTTTTT. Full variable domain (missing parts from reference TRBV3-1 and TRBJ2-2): DTAVSQTPKYLVTQMGNDKSIKCEQNLGHDTMYWYKQDSKKFLKIMFSYNNKELIINETVPNRFSPKSPDKAHLNLHINSLELGDSAVYFCASSQAFGGRGTGELFFGEGSRLTVL.